This T cell receptor beta chain was observed in a study of T cell responses to AZD1222 COVID-19 vaccine. Germline lookup yields CDR1 LGHDT and CDR2 YNNKEL (reference sequence). This CDR3 has 13 residues. The junction had 0 bases not matched to a gene; V was cut back by 8 bases and J by 2 bases. Only in-frame clones appear in the TCRdb table, and some are missing; sequencing was by immunoSEQ multiplex PCR. This sample yields roughly 140,000 clones, of which 88% are seen a single time; approximately 6.6% belongs to the top ten. This sequence was found in an adult who had recovered from COVID-19. Sample: peripheral blood, taken after recovery from COVID-19. The chain uses TRBV3-1 (or the pseudogene TRBV3-2) and TRBJ1-4, with 9 bases lining up with TRBD1. CDR3 loop: CASGTGTNEKLFF. The CDR3 region has the DNA TGTGCCAGCGGGACAGGGACTAATGAAAAACTGTTTTTT.